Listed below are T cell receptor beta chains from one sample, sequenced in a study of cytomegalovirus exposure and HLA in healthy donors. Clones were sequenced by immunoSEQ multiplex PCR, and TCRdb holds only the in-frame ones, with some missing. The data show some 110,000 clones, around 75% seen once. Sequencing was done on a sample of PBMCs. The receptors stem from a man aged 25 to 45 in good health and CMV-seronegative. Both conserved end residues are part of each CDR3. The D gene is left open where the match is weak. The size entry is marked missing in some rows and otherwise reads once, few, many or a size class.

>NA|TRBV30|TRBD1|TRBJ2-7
CAWSGTGDEQYF
TGTGCCTGGAGTGGGACAGGGGACGAGCAGTACTTC
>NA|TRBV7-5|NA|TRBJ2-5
CVRSSGGETQYF
TGTGTCAGAAGCTCAGGGGGCGAGACCCAGTACTTC
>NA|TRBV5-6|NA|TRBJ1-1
CASSLEQGTEAFF
TGTGCCAGCAGCTTGGAACAGGGCACTGAAGCTTTCTTT
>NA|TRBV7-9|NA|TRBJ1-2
CSSSLETLAGKNYGYTF
TGTTCCAGCAGCTTAGAAACGCTGGCAGGGAAGAACTATGGCTACACCTTC
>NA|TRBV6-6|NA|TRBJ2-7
CASSIQGYEQYF
TGTGCCAGCTCCATCCAGGGCTACGAGCAGTACTTC
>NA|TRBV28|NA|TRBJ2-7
CASGAAHEQYF
TGTGCCAGCGGGGCGGCCCACGAGCAGTACTTC
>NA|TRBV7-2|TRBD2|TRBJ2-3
CASSSFSGGLTDTQYF
TGTGCCAGCAGCTCCTTTAGCGGGGGGCTCACAGATACGCAGTATTTT
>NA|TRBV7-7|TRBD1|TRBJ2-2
CASSIGTGGAGTGELFF
TGTGCCAGCAGCATAGGGACAGGGGGCGCGGGCACCGGGGAGCTGTTTTTT
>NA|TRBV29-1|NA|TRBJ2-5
CSVDRAETQYF
TGCAGCGTTGACAGGGCAGAGACCCAGTACTTC
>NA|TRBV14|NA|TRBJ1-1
CASSWGGRGTEAFF
TGTGCCAGCAGCTGGGGAGGCCGGGGCACTGAAGCTTTCTTT
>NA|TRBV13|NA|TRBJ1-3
CASSPGHRNTIYF
TGTGCCAGCAGCCCGGGACACCGAAACACCATATATTTT
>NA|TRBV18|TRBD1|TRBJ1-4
CASSPRTGINEKLFF
TGTGCCAGCTCACCGAGGACAGGCATAAATGAAAAACTGTTTTTT
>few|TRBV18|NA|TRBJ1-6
CASSRYGTGNSPLHF
TGTGCCAGCTCCCGCTACGGGACTGGCAATTCACCCCTCCACTTT
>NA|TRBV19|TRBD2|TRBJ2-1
CASSMRRGGWNEQFF
TGTGCCAGTAGTATGAGGCGGGGGGGCTGGAATGAGCAGTTCTTC
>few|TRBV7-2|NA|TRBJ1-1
CASSPDRSRPTEAFF
TGTGCCAGCAGCCCAGACAGGTCCAGACCCACTGAAGCTTTCTTT
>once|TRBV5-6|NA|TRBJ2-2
CASSKASGWAGELFF
TGTGCCAGCAGCAAGGCGTCAGGGTGGGCCGGGGAGCTGTTTTTT
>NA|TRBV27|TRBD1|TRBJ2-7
CASRLDRDYEQYF
TGTGCCAGCAGGTTGGACAGGGACTACGAGCAGTACTTC
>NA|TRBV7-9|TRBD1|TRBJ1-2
CASSLSGTGGSDGYTF
TGTGCCAGCAGCTTATCAGGGACAGGGGGTTCCGATGGCTACACCTTC
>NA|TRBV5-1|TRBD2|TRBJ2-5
CASSLGGTSEETQYF
TGCGCCAGCAGCTTGGGCGGGACTAGCGAGGAGACCCAGTACTTC
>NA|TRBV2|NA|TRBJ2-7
CASSSGHPYEQYF
TGTGCCAGCAGCTCCGGACACCCCTACGAGCAGTACTTC
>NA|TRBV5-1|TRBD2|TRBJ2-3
CASSSLAGGPGTDTQYF
TGCGCCAGCAGCTCCTTAGCGGGGGGGCCAGGAACAGATACGCAGTATTTT
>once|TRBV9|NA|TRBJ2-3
CASSVDTRWHTQYF
TGTGCCAGCAGCGTAGATACCAGATGGCATACGCAGTATTTT
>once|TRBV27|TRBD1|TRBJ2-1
CASSLTPAGTGAYNEQFF
TGTGCCAGCAGTTTAACCCCCGCCGGGACAGGGGCCTACAATGAGCAGTTCTTC
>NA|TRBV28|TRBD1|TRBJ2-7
CASSRDRDEQYF
TGTGCCAGCAGTAGGGACAGGGACGAGCAGTACTTC
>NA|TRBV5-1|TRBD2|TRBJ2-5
CASSWGLAGQETQYF
TGCGCCAGCAGCTGGGGACTAGCGGGGCAAGAGACCCAGTACTTC
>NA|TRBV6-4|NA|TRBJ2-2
CASSDSGGNTGELFF
TGTGCCAGCAGTGACTCGGGGGGGAACACCGGGGAGCTGTTTTTT
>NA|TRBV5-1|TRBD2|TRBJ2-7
CASSPGGVRNEQYF
TGCGCCAGCAGCCCGGGAGGGGTTAGGAACGAGCAGTACTTC
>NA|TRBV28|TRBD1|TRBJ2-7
CASSRTGTVYEQYF
TGTGCCAGCAGTCGGACAGGGACTGTCTACGAGCAGTACTTC
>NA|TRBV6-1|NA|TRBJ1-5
CASSEVNNQPQHF
TGTGCCAGCAGTGAAGTAAACAATCAGCCCCAGCATTTT
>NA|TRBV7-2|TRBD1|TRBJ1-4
CASSADRGNEKLFF
TGTGCCAGCAGCGCGGACAGGGGGAATGAAAAACTGTTTTTT
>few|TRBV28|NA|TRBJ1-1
CASSSLPRTEAFF
TGTGCCAGCAGTTCTCTCCCTAGAACTGAAGCTTTCTTT
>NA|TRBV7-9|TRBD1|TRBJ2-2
CASSRYGTGSPNGELFF
TGTGCCAGCAGCCGATATGGGACAGGGTCTCCCAACGGGGAGCTGTTTTTT
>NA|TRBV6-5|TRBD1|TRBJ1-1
CASRDRGRHEAFF
TGTGCCAGCAGAGACAGGGGGCGGCATGAAGCTTTCTTT
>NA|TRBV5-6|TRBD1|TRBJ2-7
CASSLRDRGPSYEQYF
TGTGCCAGCAGCTTGCGGGACAGGGGGCCCTCCTACGAGCAGTACTTC
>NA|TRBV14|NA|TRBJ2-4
CASSQVSGKNIQYF
TGTGCCAGCAGCCAAGTTTCAGGGAAAAACATTCAGTACTTC
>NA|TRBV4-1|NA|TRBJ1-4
CASSWTAGEKLFF
TGCGCCAGCAGTTGGACGGCGGGTGAAAAACTGTTTTTT
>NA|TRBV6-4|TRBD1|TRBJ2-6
CASSGTGGAGANGLTF
TGTGCCAGCAGTGGGACAGGGGGCGCTGGGGCCAACGGCCTGACTTTC
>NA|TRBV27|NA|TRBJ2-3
CASSLGNGERAQYF
TGTGCCAGCAGTTTAGGTAACGGGGAAAGGGCGCAGTATTTT
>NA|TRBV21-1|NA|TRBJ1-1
CASSKGADSMSPEAFF
TGTGCCAGCAGCAAAGGAGCGGACAGCATGAGTCCTGAAGCTTTCTTT
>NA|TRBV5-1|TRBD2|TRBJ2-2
CASGFKGGDTGELFF
TGCGCCAGCGGTTTTAAGGGAGGGGACACCGGGGAGCTGTTTTTT
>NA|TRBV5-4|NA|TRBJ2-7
CASSLDRASPEQYF
TGTGCCAGCAGCTTGGACAGAGCCTCCCCCGAGCAGTACTTC
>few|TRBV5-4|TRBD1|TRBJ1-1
CASGNQGARTEAFF
TGTGCCAGCGGTAACCAGGGGGCGCGGACTGAAGCTTTCTTT
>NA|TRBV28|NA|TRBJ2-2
CASSFAGHGELFF
TGTGCCAGCAGTTTTGCGGGGCACGGGGAGCTGTTTTTT
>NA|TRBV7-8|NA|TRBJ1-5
CASSLGVAQPGRDSNQPQHF
TGTGCCAGCAGCTTAGGAGTAGCCCAACCCGGTCGAGATAGCAATCAGCCCCAGCATTTT
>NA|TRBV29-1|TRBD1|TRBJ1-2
CSVEDGPNPGQGGGYTF
TGCAGCGTTGAAGATGGCCCGAACCCAGGACAGGGGGGAGGCTACACCTTC
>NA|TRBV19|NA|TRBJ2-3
CASSIGRLGGAVTGRTDTQYF
TGTGCCAGTAGTATTGGGCGCCTGGGCGGGGCCGTGACTGGGCGCACAGATACGCAGTATTTT
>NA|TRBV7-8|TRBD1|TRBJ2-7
CASSHEDRGSYYEQYF
TGTGCCAGCAGCCACGAGGACAGGGGTTCTTACTACGAGCAGTACTTC
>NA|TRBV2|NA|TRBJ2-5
CASSEALPRRLFKTQYF
TGTGCCAGCAGTGAAGCGCTTCCCCGCAGGCTCTTTAAGACCCAGTACTTC
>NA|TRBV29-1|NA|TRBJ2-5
CSVPRFQETQYF
TGCAGCGTCCCGCGCTTCCAAGAGACCCAGTACTTC
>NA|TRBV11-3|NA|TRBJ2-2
CASSPYINRGGTGELFF
TGTGCCAGCAGCCCCTACATCAACAGGGGGGGCACCGGGGAGCTGTTTTTT
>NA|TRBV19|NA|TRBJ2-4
CASSTGGARNSQYF
TGTGCCAGTAGCACTGGAGGGGCAAGGAACAGTCAGTACTTC
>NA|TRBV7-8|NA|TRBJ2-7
CASSVSATSSYEQYF
TGTGCCAGCAGCGTCAGTGCGACAAGCTCCTACGAGCAGTACTTC
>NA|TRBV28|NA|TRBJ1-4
CASSAGPWDEKLFF
TGTGCCAGCAGTGCAGGGCCGTGGGATGAAAAACTGTTTTTT